These 29 T cell receptor beta chains share one sample of origin, sequenced in a study of blood T cell repertoires in COVID-19. Method: immunoSEQ multiplex PCR; TCRdb's copy keeps in-frame clones and lacks some. The sample consists of over 200,000 clones, over 70% of them appearing once. The sequencing input was peripheral blood. These receptors all come from a woman older than 75 with acute or convalescent COVID-19.

This rearrangement joins TRBV28 to TRBJ2-7, with 16 positions matching TRBD2. This CDR3 has 17 amino acids. The germline V gene has CDR1 MDHEN and CDR2 SYDVKM. J gave up 6 bases and V 6 bases, and 11 bases lay outside the gene matches. CDR3 bases: TGTGCCAGCAGCCCACCCTCGGGACTAGCGGGAGGGCCCGAGCAGTACTTC. It codes for CASSPPSGLAGGPEQYF.

The chain carries TRBV7-9 and TRBJ2-3, with TRBD2 identical over 10 bases. Germline V gene sequence: CDR1 SEHNR, CDR2 FQNEAQ (reference sequence). J was trimmed by 5 bases and V by 1 base; bases with no gene match: 3. This CDR3 contains 15 residues. The CDR3 nucleotides read TGTGCCAGCAGCTTAGGGACTAGCGGAGGAGATACGCAGTATTTT. This encodes CASSLGTSGGDTQYF.

The rearrangement links TRBV19 to TRBJ2-5; D might be TRBD1 (6 bases). Per the germline V gene, CDR1 is LNHDA and CDR2 is SQIVND (reference sequence). The ends were cut back, 5 bases at V and 2 bases at J, with 18 bases in the middle. CDR3 length equals 16 residues. CDR3 sequence (DNA): TGTGCCAGTAGTGGGAACAGGGAAGGAAATCAAGAGACCCAGTACTTC. Translating it yields CASSGNREGNQETQYF.

The chain recombines TRBV28 with TRBJ2-3; D uncertain. This CDR3 spans 12 amino acids. CDR1 and CDR2 (germline): MDHEN, SYDVKM. Trimming cost V 6 bases and J 3 bases, with 7 bases left between them. CDR3 region: CASREETDTQYF. Here the CDR3 DNA reads TGTGCCAGCAGAGAGGAGACAGATACGCAGTATTTT.

The chain has TRBV5-1 and TRBJ1-5, with D unclear. Germline assignment: CDR1 SGHRS and CDR2 YFSETQ. Trimming left V 4 bases short and J 0 bases short, with 17 bases between. The CDR3 spans 17 residues. CDR3 bases: TGCGCCAGCAGCCCCGGGAGCGGGGAGATTAGCAATCAGCCCCAGCATTTT. This codes for CASSPGSGEISNQPQHF.

The rearrangement joins TRBV6-2 or TRBV6-3 to TRBJ1-1; 8 bases fit TRBD1. This CDR3 spans 15 amino acids. In germline, CDR1 is MNHEY, CDR2 SVGEGT. V lost 4 bases, J lost 1 base, and 5 bases stayed unmatched. Here the CDR3 DNA reads TGTGCCAGCAGTTCCGGACAGGGCTGGAACACTGAAGCTTTCTTT. This gives the protein CASSSGQGWNTEAFF.

The V call is TRBV5-5, the J call TRBJ2-7; maybe TRBD2 (7 bases). CDR3 size: 14 residues. Trimming took off 7 bases at V and 4 bases at J, with 18 bases between the two ends. Germline CDR1 and CDR2: SGHKS and YYEKEE (reference sequence). The CDR3 coding sequence is TGTGCCAGCGGAAGGGGGGGTCTTGGGTACGAGCAGTACTTC. Its protein is CASGRGGLGYEQYF.

The chain carries TRBV20-1 and TRBJ1-1, with no clear D. Deletions cut 3 bases from V and 4 bases from J, with 9 bases between. This CDR3 contains 12 residues. CDR1 DFQATT and CDR2 SNEGSKA come from the germline V gene (reference sequence). CDR3 bases: TGCAGTGCTAGTGCCCTGCGCACTGAAGCTTTCTTT. Translating it yields CSASALRTEAFF.

V is TRBV5-1 and J is TRBJ2-3; D is perhaps TRBD1 (6 bases). Germline loops: CDR1 SGHRS, CDR2 YFSETQ. Trimming removed 4 bases at V and 0 bases at J, with 9 bases between. The CDR3 totals 14 residues. The CDR3 nucleotides read TGCGCCAGCAGCATGGACAGAAGCACAGATACGCAGTATTTT. Encoded protein: CASSMDRSTDTQYF. The full variable domain, with the rest looked up from reference TRBV5-1 and TRBJ2-3, is KAGVTQTPRYLIKTRGQQVTLSCSPISGHRSVSWYQQTPGQGLQFLFEYFSETQRNKGNFPGRFSGRQFSNSRSEMNVSTLELGDSALYLCASSMDRSTDTQYFGPGTRLTVL.

This clone was seen just once. The rearrangement links TRBV1 to TRBJ2-3; the table's D call TRBD1 went unverified against the DNA. TRBV1 constitutes a pseudogene. The CDR3 extends over 20 amino acids. CDR3 sequence: CTSSQDRGTGVRLDTDTQYF. The CDR3 nucleotides read TGCACCAGCAGCCAAGATAGGGGGACAGGGGTTAGGTTAGACACAGATACGCAGTATTTT.

CDR3 DNA sequence: TGTGCCAGCAGGGGTCCGGGACTAGCGGGAGGAGAAAATGAGCAGTTCTTC. This encodes CASRGPGLAGGENEQFF. This chain connects TRBV3-1 (or the pseudogene TRBV3-2) to TRBJ2-1; 15 bases fit TRBD2. This CDR3 has 17 residues. Germline V lookup: CDR1 LGHDT, CDR2 YNNKEL (reference sequence). With V trimmed by 6 bases and J by 7 bases, 10 bases remained unmatched.

The V gene is TRBV28, the J gene TRBJ2-6; D is ambiguous. Trimming stripped 6 bases from V and 9 bases from J, with 12 bases between. There are 13 residues in the CDR3. Germline V lookup: CDR1 MDHEN, CDR2 SYDVKM. As DNA, the CDR3 is TGTGCCAGCAGACAAAGACACCTCAACGTCCTGACTTTC. It is translated as CASRQRHLNVLTF.

This clone has only a few counts. CDR3 in DNA: TGTGCCAGCAGCTTGGAGAAGGGGTCTTACGAGCAGTACTTC. Translating it yields CASSLEKGSYEQYF. The rearrangement uses TRBV5-4 and TRBJ2-7, with D possibly TRBD1 on 5 matching bases. V lost 0 bases, J lost 4 bases, and 11 bases lay in between. This CDR3 has 14 residues. Germline V lookup: CDR1 SGHNT, CDR2 YYREEE (reference sequence).

The chain combines TRBV18 with TRBJ1-3; maybe TRBD1 (6 bases). Trimming removed 6 bases at V and 0 bases at J, with 15 bases between. CDR1 and CDR2 from the germline V gene are KGHSH and LQKENI. This CDR3 has 16 residues. CDR3 sequence reads: CASSGGPLLSGNTIYF. CDR3 DNA: TGTGCCAGCTCGGGGGGGCCTCTACTCTCTGGAAACACCATATATTTT.

This chain joins TRBV27 and TRBJ2-3, with TRBD2 matching over 7 bases. The junction had 8 bases not matched to a gene; V was cut back by 4 bases and J by 4 bases. Germline CDR1 reads MNHEY; CDR2 reads SMNVEV (reference sequence). The CDR3 contains 15 residues. Here the CDR3 DNA reads TGTGCCAGCAGTTCATTCGGGAGCGGGGCAGATACGCAGTATTTT. Encoded protein: CASSSFGSGADTQYF.

The chain carries TRBV6-2 or TRBV6-3 and TRBJ2-1; TRBD1 matches at 9 bases. CDR1 and CDR2 (germline): MNHEY, SVGEGT. The CDR3 length is 15 residues. The V segment lost 4 bases and the J segment 5 bases; nucleotides outside the gene matches: 6. CDR3 in DNA: TGTGCCAGCAGTTGGGGACAGGGAGGGAACAATGAGCAGTTCTTC. It codes for CASSWGQGGNNEQFF.

The CDR3 bases are TGTGCTAGTGGTTTGGAAGGCAGGGGTGCTGAAGCTTTCTTT. Translation: CASGLEGRGAEAFF. The chain combines TRBV12-5 with TRBJ1-1, with a weak D call TRBD1 (6 bases). This CDR3 is built from 14 residues. Germline V gene sequence: CDR1 LGHNT, CDR2 FRNRAP. Trimming left V 1 base short and J 6 bases short, with 12 bases between.

V usage is TRBV6-6 and J usage is TRBJ1-1; D gene ambiguous. The CDR3 covers 13 residues. Trimming stripped 3 bases from V and 5 bases from J, with 10 bases between. Germline V gene sequence: CDR1 MNHNY, CDR2 SVGAGI (reference sequence). The CDR3 DNA reads TGTGCCAGCAGTTATCCAACGGGGACTGAAGCTTTCTTT. It is translated as CASSYPTGTEAFF.

In this sample, this clone turned up a few times. The rearrangement uses TRBV30 and TRBJ1-5, with 7 nucleotides matching TRBD1. There are 16 residues in the CDR3. Per the germline V gene, CDR1 is GTSNPN and CDR2 is SVGIG (reference sequence). With V trimmed by 7 bases and J by 0 bases, 12 bases remained unmatched. The CDR3 sequence is CALSTGTTYSNQPQHF. Here the CDR3 DNA reads TGTGCCTTATCGACAGGGACAACTTATAGCAATCAGCCCCAGCATTTT.

This rearrangement joins TRBV3-1 (or the pseudogene TRBV3-2) to TRBJ1-3, with a possible D match to TRBD1 (6 bases). Germline CDR1 reads LGHDT; CDR2 reads YNNKEL (reference sequence). The CDR3 has 17 residues. V lost 4 bases to trimming and J lost 0 bases, with 16 bases between them. CDR3 region: CASSRGIQTGSGNTIYF. CDR3 bases: TGTGCCAGCAGCCGCGGAATCCAGACAGGCTCTGGAAACACCATATATTTT.

The chain couples TRBV18 to TRBJ1-2; TRBD1 might be the D (6 bases). Germline values: CDR1 KGHSH, CDR2 LQKENI. V lost 4 bases to trimming and J lost 8 bases, with 17 bases between them. CDR3 length: 14 residues. The DNA for the CDR3 is TGTGCCAGCTCACTACCGGGACACACGGGAGGCTACACCTTC. As protein: CASSLPGHTGGYTF.

The rearrangement links TRBV7-7 to TRBJ2-7; a possible D gene is TRBD1 (5 bases). V dropped 5 bases and J dropped 3 bases, with 17 bases sitting between them. Germline V lookup: CDR1 SSHAT, CDR2 FNYEAQ (reference sequence). The CDR3 has 15 amino acids. The CDR3 reads CASSPKDQGYYEQYF. CDR3 in DNA: TGTGCCAGCAGCCCAAAAGATCAGGGCTACTACGAGCAGTACTTC.

The rearrangement joins TRBV19 to TRBJ2-7; 9 nucleotides line up with TRBD1. Germline CDR1 is LNHDA and CDR2 is SQIVND (reference sequence). V was pared by 10 bases and J by 2 bases, with 9 bases of the junction left unmatched. The CDR3 is made up of 14 amino acids. For the CDR3, the DNA is TGTGCCACCACCGGGACAGGGATTACCTACGAGCAGTACTTC. Translating it yields CATTGTGITYEQYF.

The genes are TRBV3-1 (or the pseudogene TRBV3-2) and TRBJ1-5; TRBD1 might be the D (6 bases). V lost 4 bases and J 3 bases, leaving 13 bases between the germline ends. The CDR3 is 15 residues long. CDR1 and CDR2 from the germline V gene are LGHDT and YNNKEL (reference sequence). CDR3 sequence: CASSLQTGVNQPQHF. DNA for the CDR3: TGTGCCAGCAGCCTACAGACAGGAGTCAATCAGCCCCAGCATTTT.

This chain connects TRBV3-1 (or the pseudogene TRBV3-2) to TRBJ1-1, with D maybe TRBD1 (6 bases). CDR3 length: 11 amino acids. Germline assignment: CDR1 LGHDT and CDR2 YNNKEL (reference sequence). Deletions cut 1 base from V and 12 bases from J, with 9 bases between. The CDR3 nucleotides read TGTGCCAGCAGCCAAGGGGGGGGCCCTTTCTTT. It is translated as CASSQGGGPFF.

The chain links TRBV5-1 to TRBJ2-2; 9 bases fit TRBD1. V was pared by 5 bases and J by 5 bases, with 10 bases of the junction left unmatched. Looked up from germline, CDR1 is SGHRS and CDR2 is YFSETQ. The CDR3 totals 16 residues. The CDR3 sequence: CASRRGTGLETGELFF. CDR3 bases: TGCGCCAGCAGACGAGGGACAGGGCTCGAAACCGGGGAGCTGTTTTTT.

The gene calls are TRBV19 and TRBJ1-3, with no clear D. V was trimmed by 4 bases and J by 3 bases, leaving 10 bases between them. This CDR3 has 14 amino acids. Looked up from germline, CDR1 is LNHDA and CDR2 is SQIVND (reference sequence). CDR3 DNA sequence: TGTGCCAGTAGTACCCTAGGTATTGGAAACACCATATATTTT. The encoded protein is CASSTLGIGNTIYF.

J is TRBJ1-6 and V is TRBV11-2; no clear D gene. Trimming cost V 3 bases and J 1 base, with 13 bases left between them. CDR3 length: 17 amino acids. Germline CDR1 SGHAT, CDR2 FQNNGV. In DNA form, the CDR3 reads TGTGCCAGCAGCTTGTGGAGGGTGGTATCCTATAATTCACCCCTCCACTTT. Amino acids: CASSLWRVVSYNSPLHF.

This clone was counted only a few times. This chain links TRBV3-1 (or the pseudogene TRBV3-2) with TRBJ2-7, with TRBD1 as a possible D gene (6 bases). The CDR3 loop spans 18 amino acids. V was trimmed by 4 bases and J by 0 bases, leaving 22 bases between them. Germline V gives CDR1 LGHDT, CDR2 YNNKEL (reference sequence). The CDR3 DNA reads as TGTGCCAGCAGCCCAAGAAGAGGACAGCGAAGGAGCTCCTACGAGCAGTACTTC. Its protein is CASSPRRGQRRSSYEQYF.